This TCR beta chain was identified during a study of technical replicates of blood from several donors. Per germline, CDR1 SEHNR and CDR2 FQNEAQ (reference sequence). This CDR3 region has 14 residues. V lost 3 bases to trimming and J lost 5 bases, with 13 bases between them. Method: immunoSEQ multiplex PCR; TCRdb's copy keeps in-frame clones and lacks some. The data show under 95,000 clones, with around 91% seen just once and roughly 0.38% held by the top ten. This TCR was sampled from a human donor in good health. Some clones in this sample may be carry-over from other donors' samples. This sequence joins TRBV7-9 and TRBJ1-1, with D uncertain. The source material was T cells isolated from PBMCs. CDR3 loop: CASSFATYGTEAFF. CDR3 DNA: TGTGCCAGCAGCTTTGCCACCTACGGGACTGAAGCTTTCTTT.